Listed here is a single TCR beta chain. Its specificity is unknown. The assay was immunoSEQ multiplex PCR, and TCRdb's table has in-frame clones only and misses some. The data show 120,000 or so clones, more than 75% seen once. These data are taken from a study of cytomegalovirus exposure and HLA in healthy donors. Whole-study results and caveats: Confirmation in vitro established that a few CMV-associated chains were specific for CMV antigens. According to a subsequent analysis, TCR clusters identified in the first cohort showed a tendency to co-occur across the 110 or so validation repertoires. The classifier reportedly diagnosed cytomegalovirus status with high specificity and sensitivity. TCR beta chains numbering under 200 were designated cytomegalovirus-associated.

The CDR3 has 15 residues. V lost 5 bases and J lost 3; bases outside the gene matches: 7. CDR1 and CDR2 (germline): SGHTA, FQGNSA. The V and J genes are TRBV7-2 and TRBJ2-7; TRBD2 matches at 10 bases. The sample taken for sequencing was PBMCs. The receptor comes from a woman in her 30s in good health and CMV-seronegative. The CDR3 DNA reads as TGTGCCAGCAGCCAACGGACTAGCGGCTACTACGAGCAGTACTTC. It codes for CASSQRTSGYYEQYF.